This T cell receptor beta chain was observed in a study of OX40 agonist ivuxolimab in advanced cancers. Clones were read by immunoSEQ multiplex PCR, and TCRdb kept only the in-frame ones, dropping some. This sample has about 43,000 clones; 70% to 90% occur once, and the top ten carry more than 12%. V lost 0 bases and J lost 6, with 8 bases in between. The CDR3 runs to 13 residues. Looked up from germline, CDR1 is SGDLS and CDR2 is YYNGEE. This TCR was sampled from an adult with an advanced solid tumor such as melanoma, head and neck, liver or kidney cancer. This material consisted of CD4+ or CD8+ T cells sorted from blood, taken in a trial of the OX40 agonist ivuxolimab. The chain has TRBV9 and TRBJ2-3; D ambiguous. The CDR3 coding sequence is TGTGCCAGCAGCGTAGGCTTGGGTGATACGCAGTATTTT. It specifies CASSVGLGDTQYF.